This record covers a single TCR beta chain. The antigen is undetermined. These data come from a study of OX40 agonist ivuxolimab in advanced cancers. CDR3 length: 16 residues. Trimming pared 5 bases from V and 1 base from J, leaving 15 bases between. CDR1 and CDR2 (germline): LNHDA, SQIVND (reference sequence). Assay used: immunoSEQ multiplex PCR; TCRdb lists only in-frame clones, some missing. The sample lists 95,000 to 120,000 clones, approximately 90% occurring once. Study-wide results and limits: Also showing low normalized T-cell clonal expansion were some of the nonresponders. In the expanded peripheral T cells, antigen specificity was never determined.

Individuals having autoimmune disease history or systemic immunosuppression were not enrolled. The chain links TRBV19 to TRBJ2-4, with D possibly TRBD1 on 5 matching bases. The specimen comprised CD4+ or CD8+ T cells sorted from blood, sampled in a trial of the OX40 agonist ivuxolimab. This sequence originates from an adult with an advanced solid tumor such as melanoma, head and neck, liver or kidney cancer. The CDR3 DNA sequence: TGTGCCAGTAGTCAACAGGCCCGCCCTGCCAAAAACATTCAGTACTTC. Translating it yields CASSQQARPAKNIQYF. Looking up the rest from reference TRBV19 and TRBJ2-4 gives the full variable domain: DGGITQSPKYLFRKEGQNVTLSCEQNLNHDAMYWYRQDPGQGLRLIYYSQIVNDFQKGDIAEGYSVSREKKESFPLTVTSAQKNPTAFYLCASSQQARPAKNIQYFGAGTRLSVL.